What follows are 7 T cell receptor beta chains derived from one specimen sequenced in a study of blood T cell repertoires in COVID-19. Clones were read by immunoSEQ multiplex PCR, and TCRdb kept only the in-frame ones, dropping some. The sample has hundreds of thousands of clones; approximately 86% are singletons. The sequenced sample consisted of peripheral blood. All receptors come from an older woman with COVID-19, enrolled during active disease.

The chain recombines TRBV27 with TRBJ2-7, with D possibly being TRBD2 (6 bases). Germline V gives CDR1 MNHEY, CDR2 SMNVEV (reference sequence). The CDR3 totals 12 residues. V was trimmed by 4 bases and J by 7 bases, leaving 11 bases between them. The CDR3 here is CASSSAGGEQYF. The CDR3 nucleotides read TGTGCCAGCAGTTCCGCCGGAGGGGAGCAGTACTTC.

Points on this clone: Other DNA sequences in the sample encode the same CDR3. The chain employs TRBV12-3 or TRBV12-4 and TRBJ2-7; D unclear. CDR3 length: 12 amino acids. V was clipped by 3 bases and J by 1 base, with 4 bases between them. CDR3 DNA: TGTGCCAGCAGTTTCGGTTCCTACGAGCAGTACTTC. Translated, it gives CASSFGSYEQYF.

CDR3 sequence reads: CASSVENSGAEQFF. DNA of the CDR3: TGTGCCAGCAGCGTAGAGAATAGCGGGGCTGAGCAGTTCTTC. The rearrangement joins TRBV9 to TRBJ2-1; 8 nucleotides align to TRBD2. The CDR3 has 14 residues. J was trimmed by 9 bases and V by 0 bases; bases with no gene match: 5. Germline V gene lookup returns CDR1 SGDLS and CDR2 YYNGEE.

This sequence joins TRBV5-1 and TRBJ2-3; perhaps TRBD2 as D (6 bases). The ends were cut back, 0 bases at V and 0 bases at J, with 11 bases in the middle. The CDR3 runs 16 residues. Germline lookup yields CDR1 SGHRS and CDR2 YFSETQ. CDR3 DNA sequence: TGCGCCAGCAGCTTGGGACTAGACTCTAGCACAGATACGCAGTATTTT. It is translated as CASSLGLDSSTDTQYF.

The rearrangement uses TRBV18 and TRBJ1-1; 9 bases agree with TRBD1. The V gene end was trimmed by 8 bases and the J gene end by 1 base; junction bases not matched to a gene: 5. From germline, CDR1 is KGHSH and CDR2 LQKENI. This CDR3 is built from 14 residues. The CDR3 protein is CASQEGQGNTEAFF. The CDR3 coding sequence is TGTGCCAGCCAAGAGGGACAGGGGAACACTGAAGCTTTCTTT.

The chain links TRBV12-3 or TRBV12-4 to TRBJ1-4, with D perhaps matching TRBD1 (5 bases). The CDR3 consists of 13 residues. The V end was cut by 0 bases, the J end by 10 bases, with 9 bases between. DNA of the CDR3: TGTGCCAGCAGTTTAGCGCCGGGGGGAAAACTGTTTTTT. Translation gives CASSLAPGGKLFF.

The chain is built from TRBV12-5 and TRBJ2-7, with 10 bases lining up with TRBD2. From germline, CDR1 is LGHNT and CDR2 FRNRAP. This CDR3 has 19 residues. V lost 2 bases, J lost 0 bases, and 13 bases stayed unmatched. CDR3 amino acids: CASGLQPPLAGVASYEQYF. CDR3 nucleotides: TGTGCTAGTGGTTTGCAGCCCCCGCTAGCGGGGGTCGCCTCCTACGAGCAGTACTTC.